This T cell receptor (beta chain) was observed in a study of response to subunit inactivated influenza vaccine. The CDR3 contains 15 residues. Germline assignment: CDR1 MNHEY and CDR2 SVGAGI. Germline trimming cut 2 bases from V and 5 bases from J; bases unmatched to any gene: 6. TCRdb redid the calling of the RT-PCR reads with MiXCR, one entry per CDR3 protein. Here the sample spans almost 600,000 distinct CDR3 sequences, less than 15% being singletons. This specimen was PBMCs from blood, taken about 11 days after vaccination. The chain is built from TRBV6-5 and TRBJ1-2, with 9 bases fitting TRBD1. The clonotype originates from a man between 45 and 60 years old who received an inactivated influenza vaccine. CDR3 loop: CASSYRGGQGYGYTF. The CDR3 bases are TGTGCCAGCAGTTACCGGGGGGGACAGGGATATGGCTACACCTTC.